This T cell receptor beta chain comes out of a study of T cells after yellow fever vaccination. This CDR3 spans 13 amino acids. Germline V gives CDR1 SGHDT, CDR2 YYEEEE. The ends lost 2 bases at V and 6 bases at J; junction bases unmatched: 4. A universal primer site and UMIs were added as TCR cDNA was made by 5'RACE template switching. Via MiXCR, TCRdb re-called the 5' RACE reads, giving one row per CDR3 protein. The table includes about 580,000 distinct CDR3 sequences, less than 20% detected once. The chain employs TRBV5-6 and TRBJ2-7, with 8 nucleotides matching TRBD1. This clonotype originated in a young man who received the YFV17D yellow fever vaccine. The sample in question was PBMCs, obtained about 5 days after the first yellow fever vaccination. In nucleotides, the CDR3 is TGTGCCAGCAGCTTTCCAGGGGGCGGCGAGCAGTACGTC. Residues: CASSFPGGGEQYV.